The present T cell receptor beta chain was sequenced within a study of OX40 agonist ivuxolimab in advanced cancers. Repertoires were generated with immunoSEQ multiplex PCR, while TCRdb's copy carries only in-frame clones and drops some. The top ten clones hold over 35% of a sample with around 31,000 clones, around nine tenths of them seen once. Baseline was the first blood sampling point, followed by cycle 4 day 1 and cycle 7 day 1. The study's findings and limits: Among the lowest peripheral clonal expansion occurred in 0.1-3.0 mg/kg partial responders. Which antigen the expanded peripheral T cells recognized is unknown. Both CD4+ and CD8+ T cell populations in blood had undergone clonal expansion by week 6 at 0.1 to 3.0 mg/kg.

Comment on this clone: The antigen is undetermined.

This sequence originates from an adult with an advanced solid tumor such as melanoma, head and neck, liver or kidney cancer. Sample: CD4+ or CD8+ T cells sorted from blood, taken in a trial of the OX40 agonist ivuxolimab.

The CDR3: CASSILAGAREQYF. Here the CDR3 DNA reads TGTGCCAGCTCGATATTAGCGGGAGCGCGGGAGCAGTACTTC. This chain joins TRBV28 and TRBJ2-7, with TRBD2 identical over 9 bases. This CDR3 contains 14 residues. The J segment lost 7 bases and the V segment lost 8 bases, leaving 12 bases of the junction unmatched. Germline CDR1 reads MDHEN; CDR2 reads SYDVKM. Looking up the rest from reference TRBV28 and TRBJ2-7 gives the full variable domain: DVKVTQSSRYLVKRTGEKVFLECVQDMDHENMFWYRQDPGLGLRLIYFSYDVKMKEKGDIPEGYSVSREKKERFSLILESASTNQTSMYLCASSILAGAREQYFGPGTRLTVT.